This T cell receptor (beta chain) derives from a study of OX40 agonist ivuxolimab in advanced cancers. Concerning this clone itself: Its antigen is unidentified.

Deletions cut 3 bases from V and 4 bases from J, with 4 bases between. The CDR3 consists of 11 residues. Germline loops: CDR1 SGHRS, CDR2 YFSETQ. Systemic immunosuppression or a history of autoimmune disease excluded patients. Some clones are missing from TCRdb's copy, which holds only in-frame ones; the method was immunoSEQ multiplex PCR. The sample carries about 82,000 clones, 86% recorded once. Points from the study as a whole: The mean number of expanded clones was higher in CD8+ T cells than in CD4+. Normalized expansion of T-cell clones was also low for some nonresponders.

Sequencing used CD4+ or CD8+ T cells sorted from blood, obtained in a trial of the OX40 agonist ivuxolimab. This TCR derives from an adult with an advanced solid tumor such as melanoma, head and neck, liver or kidney cancer. The genes are TRBV5-1 and TRBJ2-5; no reliable D call. The CDR3 sequence is CASSSRETQYF. For the CDR3, the DNA is TGCGCCAGCAGCTCCAGAGAGACCCAGTACTTC.